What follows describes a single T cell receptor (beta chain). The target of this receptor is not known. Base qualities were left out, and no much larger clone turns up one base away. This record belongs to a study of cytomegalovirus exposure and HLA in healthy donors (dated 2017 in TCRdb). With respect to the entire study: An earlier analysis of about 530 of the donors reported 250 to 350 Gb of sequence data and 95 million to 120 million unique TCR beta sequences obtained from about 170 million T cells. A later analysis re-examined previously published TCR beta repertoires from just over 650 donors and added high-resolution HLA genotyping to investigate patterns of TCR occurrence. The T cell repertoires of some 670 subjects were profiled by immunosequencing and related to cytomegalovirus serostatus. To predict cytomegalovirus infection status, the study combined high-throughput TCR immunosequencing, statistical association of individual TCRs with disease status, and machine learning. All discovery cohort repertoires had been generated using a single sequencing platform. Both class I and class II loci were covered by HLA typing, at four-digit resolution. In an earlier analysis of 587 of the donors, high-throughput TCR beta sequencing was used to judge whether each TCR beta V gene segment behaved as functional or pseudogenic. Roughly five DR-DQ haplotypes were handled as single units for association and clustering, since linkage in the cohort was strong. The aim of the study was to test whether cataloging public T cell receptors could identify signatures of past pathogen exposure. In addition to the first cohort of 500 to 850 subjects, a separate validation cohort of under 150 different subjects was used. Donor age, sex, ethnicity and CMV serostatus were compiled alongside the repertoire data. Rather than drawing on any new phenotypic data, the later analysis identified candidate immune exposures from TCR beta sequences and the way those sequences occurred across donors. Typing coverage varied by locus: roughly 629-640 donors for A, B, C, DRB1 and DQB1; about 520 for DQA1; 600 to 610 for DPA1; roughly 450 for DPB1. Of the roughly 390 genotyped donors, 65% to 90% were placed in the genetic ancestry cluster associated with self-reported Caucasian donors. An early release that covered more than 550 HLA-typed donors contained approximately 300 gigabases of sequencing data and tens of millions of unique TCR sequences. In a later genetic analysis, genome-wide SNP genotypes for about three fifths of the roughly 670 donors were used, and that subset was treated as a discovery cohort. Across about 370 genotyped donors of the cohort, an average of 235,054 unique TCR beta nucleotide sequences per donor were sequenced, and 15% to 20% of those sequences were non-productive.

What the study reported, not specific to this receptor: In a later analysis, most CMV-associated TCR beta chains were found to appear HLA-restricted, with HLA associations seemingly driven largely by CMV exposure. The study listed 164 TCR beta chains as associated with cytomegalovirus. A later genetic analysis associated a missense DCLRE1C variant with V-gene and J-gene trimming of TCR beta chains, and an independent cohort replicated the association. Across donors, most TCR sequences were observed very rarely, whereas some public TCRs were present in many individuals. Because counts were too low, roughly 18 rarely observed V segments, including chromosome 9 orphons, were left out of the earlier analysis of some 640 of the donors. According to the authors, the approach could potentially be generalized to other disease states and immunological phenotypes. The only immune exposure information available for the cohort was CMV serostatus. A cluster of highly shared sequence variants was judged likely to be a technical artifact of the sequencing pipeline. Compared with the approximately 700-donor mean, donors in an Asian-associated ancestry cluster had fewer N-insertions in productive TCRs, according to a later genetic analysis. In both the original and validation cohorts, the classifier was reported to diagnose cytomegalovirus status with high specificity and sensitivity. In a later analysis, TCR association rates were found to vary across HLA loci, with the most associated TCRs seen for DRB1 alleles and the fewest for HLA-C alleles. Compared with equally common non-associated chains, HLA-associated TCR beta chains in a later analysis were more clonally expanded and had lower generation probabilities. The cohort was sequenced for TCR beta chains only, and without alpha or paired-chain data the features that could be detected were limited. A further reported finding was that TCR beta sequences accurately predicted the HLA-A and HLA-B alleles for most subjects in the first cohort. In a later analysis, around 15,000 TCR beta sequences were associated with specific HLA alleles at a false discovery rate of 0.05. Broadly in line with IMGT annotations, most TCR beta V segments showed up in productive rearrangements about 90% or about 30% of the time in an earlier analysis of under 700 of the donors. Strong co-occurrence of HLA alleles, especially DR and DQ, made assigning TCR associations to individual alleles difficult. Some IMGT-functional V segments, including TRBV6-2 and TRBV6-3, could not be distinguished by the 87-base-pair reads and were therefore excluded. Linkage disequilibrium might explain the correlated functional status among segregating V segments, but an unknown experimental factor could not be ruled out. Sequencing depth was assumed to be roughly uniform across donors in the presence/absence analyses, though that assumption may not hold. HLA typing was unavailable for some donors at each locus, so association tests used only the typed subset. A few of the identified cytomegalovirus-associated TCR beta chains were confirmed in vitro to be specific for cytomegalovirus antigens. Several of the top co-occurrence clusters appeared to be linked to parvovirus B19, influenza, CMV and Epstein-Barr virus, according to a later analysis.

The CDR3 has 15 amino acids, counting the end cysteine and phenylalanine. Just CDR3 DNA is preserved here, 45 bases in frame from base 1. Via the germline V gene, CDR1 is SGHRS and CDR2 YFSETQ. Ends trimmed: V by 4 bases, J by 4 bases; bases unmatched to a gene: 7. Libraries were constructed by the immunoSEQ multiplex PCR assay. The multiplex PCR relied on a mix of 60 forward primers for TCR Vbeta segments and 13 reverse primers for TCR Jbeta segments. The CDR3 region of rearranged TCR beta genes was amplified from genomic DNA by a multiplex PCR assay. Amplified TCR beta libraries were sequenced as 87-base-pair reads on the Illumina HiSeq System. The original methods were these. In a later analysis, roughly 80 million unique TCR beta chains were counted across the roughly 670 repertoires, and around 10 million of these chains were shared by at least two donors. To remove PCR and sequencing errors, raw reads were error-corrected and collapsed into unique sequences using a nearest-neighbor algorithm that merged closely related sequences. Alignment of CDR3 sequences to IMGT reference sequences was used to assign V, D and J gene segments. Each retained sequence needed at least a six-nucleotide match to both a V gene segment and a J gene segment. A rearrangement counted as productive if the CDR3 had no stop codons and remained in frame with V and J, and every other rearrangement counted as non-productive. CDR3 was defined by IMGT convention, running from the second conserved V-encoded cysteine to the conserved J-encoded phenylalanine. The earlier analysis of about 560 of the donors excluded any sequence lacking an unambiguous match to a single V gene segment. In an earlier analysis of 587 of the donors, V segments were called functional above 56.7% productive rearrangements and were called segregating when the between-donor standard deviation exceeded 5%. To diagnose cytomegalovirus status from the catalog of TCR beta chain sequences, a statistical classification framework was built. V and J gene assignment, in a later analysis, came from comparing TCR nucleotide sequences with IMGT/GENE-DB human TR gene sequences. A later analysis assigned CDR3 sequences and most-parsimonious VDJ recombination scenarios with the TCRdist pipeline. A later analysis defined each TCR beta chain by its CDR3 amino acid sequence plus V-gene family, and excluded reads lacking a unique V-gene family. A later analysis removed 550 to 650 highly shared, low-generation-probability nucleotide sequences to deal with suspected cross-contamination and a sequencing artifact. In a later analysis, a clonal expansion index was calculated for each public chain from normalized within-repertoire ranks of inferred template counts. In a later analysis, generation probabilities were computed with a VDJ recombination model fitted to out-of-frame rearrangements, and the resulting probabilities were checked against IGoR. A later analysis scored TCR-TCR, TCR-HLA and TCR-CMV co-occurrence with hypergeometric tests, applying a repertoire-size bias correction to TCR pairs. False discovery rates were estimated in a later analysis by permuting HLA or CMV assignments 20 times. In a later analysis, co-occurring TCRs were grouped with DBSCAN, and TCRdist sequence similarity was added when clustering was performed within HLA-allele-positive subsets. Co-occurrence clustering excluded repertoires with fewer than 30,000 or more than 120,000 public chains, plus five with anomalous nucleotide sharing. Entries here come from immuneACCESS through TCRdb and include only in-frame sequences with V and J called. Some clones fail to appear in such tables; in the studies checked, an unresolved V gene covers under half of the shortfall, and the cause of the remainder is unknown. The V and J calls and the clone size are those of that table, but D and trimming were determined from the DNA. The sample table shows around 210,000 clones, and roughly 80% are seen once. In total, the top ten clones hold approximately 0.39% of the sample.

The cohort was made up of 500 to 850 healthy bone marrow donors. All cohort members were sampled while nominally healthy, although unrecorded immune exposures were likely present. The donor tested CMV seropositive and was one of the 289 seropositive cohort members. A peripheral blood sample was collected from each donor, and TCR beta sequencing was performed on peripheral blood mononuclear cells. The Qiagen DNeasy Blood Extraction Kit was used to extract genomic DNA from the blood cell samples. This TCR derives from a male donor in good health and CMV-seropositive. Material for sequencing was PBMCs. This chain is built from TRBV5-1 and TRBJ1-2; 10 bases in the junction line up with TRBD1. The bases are TGCGCCAGCAGCCCGCTGACAGGGGGCTCCTATGGCTACACCTTC. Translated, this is CASSPLTGGSYGYTF.